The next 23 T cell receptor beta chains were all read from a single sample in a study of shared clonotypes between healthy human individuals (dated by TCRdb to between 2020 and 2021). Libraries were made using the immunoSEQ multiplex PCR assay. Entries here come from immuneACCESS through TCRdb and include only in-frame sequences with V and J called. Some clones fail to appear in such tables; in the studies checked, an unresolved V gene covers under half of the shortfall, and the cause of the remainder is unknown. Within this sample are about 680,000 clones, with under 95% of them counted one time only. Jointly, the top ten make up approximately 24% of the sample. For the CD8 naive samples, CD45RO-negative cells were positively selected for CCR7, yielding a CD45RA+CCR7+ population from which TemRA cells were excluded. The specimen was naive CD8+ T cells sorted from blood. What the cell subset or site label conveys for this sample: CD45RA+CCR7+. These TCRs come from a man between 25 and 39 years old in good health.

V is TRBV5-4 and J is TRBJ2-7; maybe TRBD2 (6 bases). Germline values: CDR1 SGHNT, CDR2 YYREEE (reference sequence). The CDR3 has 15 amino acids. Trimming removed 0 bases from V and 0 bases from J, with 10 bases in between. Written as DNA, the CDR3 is TGTGCCAGCAGCTTGGTCGAGGGAGGCTCCTACGAGCAGTACTTC. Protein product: CASSLVEGGSYEQYF.

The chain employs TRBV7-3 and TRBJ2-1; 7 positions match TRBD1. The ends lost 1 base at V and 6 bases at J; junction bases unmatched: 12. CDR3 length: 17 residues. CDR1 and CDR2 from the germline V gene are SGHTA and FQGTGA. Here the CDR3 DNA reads TGTGCCAGCAGCTTAAAGAAGGGGGCTGATCAGCGCAATGAGCAGTTCTTC. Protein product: CASSLKKGADQRNEQFF.

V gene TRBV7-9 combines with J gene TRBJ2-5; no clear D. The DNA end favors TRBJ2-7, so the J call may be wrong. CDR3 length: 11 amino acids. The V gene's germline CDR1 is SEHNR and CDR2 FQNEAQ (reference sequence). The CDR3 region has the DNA TGTGCCAGCAGTCGCAGCTACGAGCAGTACTTC. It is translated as CASSRSYEQYF.

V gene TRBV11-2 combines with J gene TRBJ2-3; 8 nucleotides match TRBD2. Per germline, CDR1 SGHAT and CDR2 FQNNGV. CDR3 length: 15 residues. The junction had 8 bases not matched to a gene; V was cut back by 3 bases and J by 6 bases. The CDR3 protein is CASSLYSGSADTQYF. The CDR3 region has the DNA TGTGCCAGCAGCTTGTACAGCGGGAGTGCGGATACGCAGTATTTT.

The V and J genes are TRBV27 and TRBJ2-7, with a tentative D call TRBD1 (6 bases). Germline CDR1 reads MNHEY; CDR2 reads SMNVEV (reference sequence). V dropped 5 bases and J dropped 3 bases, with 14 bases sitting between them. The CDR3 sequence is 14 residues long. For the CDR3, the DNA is TGTGCCAGCAGTCCGGCAGGGGCTTACTACGAGCAGTACTTC. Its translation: CASSPAGAYYEQYF.

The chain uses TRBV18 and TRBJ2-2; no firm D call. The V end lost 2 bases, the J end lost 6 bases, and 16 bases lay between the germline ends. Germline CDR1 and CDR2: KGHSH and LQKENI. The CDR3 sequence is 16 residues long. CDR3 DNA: TGTGCCAGCTCACCAATGGCAATGGGCGTTGCCGGGGAGCTGTTTTTT. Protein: CASSPMAMGVAGELFF.

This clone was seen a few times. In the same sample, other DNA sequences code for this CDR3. Here the CDR3 reads CASSLERVQETQYF. CDR3 DNA sequence: TGTGCCAGCAGCTTAGAGCGTGTCCAGGAGACCCAGTACTTC. The chain carries TRBV7-8 and TRBJ2-5; no clear D. Germline values: CDR1 SGHVS, CDR2 FQNEAQ. The CDR3 runs to 14 residues. Trimming stripped 1 base from V and 5 bases from J, with 11 bases between.

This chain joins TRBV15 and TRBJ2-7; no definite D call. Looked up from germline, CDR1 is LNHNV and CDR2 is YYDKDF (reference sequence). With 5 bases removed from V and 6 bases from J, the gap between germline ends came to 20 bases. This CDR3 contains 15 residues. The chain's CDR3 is CATSSDAPTFSEQYF. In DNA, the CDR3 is TGTGCCACCAGCTCCGACGCCCCTACGTTTTCCGAGCAGTACTTC.

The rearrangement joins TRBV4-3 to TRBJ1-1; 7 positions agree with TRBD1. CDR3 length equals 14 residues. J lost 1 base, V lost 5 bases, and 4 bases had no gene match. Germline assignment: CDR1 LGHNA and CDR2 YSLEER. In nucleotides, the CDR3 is TGCGCCAGCAGCAAGAACAGGGGGAACACTGAAGCTTTCTTT. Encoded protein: CASSKNRGNTEAFF.

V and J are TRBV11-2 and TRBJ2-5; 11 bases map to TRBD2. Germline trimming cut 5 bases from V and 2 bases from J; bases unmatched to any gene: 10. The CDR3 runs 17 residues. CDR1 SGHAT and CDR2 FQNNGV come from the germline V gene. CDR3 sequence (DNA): TGTGCCAGCAGCCCACCGACTAGCGGGATTACTCAAGAGACCCAGTACTTC. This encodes CASSPPTSGITQETQYF.

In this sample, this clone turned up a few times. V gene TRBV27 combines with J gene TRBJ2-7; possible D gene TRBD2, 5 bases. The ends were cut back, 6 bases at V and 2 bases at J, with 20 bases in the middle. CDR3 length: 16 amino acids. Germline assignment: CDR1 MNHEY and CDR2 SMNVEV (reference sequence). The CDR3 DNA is TGTGCCAGCAGCCCGAGGGCGGCGGGCCGAGCCTACGAGCAGTACTTC. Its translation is CASSPRAAGRAYEQYF.

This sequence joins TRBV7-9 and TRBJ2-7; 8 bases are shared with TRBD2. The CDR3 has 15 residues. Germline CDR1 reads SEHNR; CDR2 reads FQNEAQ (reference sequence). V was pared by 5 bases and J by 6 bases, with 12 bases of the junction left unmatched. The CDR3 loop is CASSPGLAQFPEQYF. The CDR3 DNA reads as TGTGCCAGCAGCCCTGGACTAGCCCAGTTTCCCGAGCAGTACTTC. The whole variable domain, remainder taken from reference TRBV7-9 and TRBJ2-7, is DTGVSQNPRHKITKRGQNVTFRCDPISEHNRLYWYRQTLGQGPEFLTYFQNEAQLEKSRLLSDRFSAERPKGSFSTLEIQRTEQGDSAMYLCASSPGLAQFPEQYFGPGTRLTVT.

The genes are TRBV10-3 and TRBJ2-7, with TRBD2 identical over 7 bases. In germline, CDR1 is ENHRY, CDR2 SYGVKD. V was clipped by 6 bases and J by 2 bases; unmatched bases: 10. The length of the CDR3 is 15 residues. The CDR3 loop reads CAIRTTASGPYEQYF. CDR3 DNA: TGTGCCATCAGGACCACGGCTAGCGGACCCTACGAGCAGTACTTC.

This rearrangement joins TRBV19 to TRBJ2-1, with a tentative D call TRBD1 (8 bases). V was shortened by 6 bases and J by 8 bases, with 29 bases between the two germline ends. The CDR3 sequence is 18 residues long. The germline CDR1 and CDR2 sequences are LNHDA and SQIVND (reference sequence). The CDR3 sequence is CASSAGTGTFSAGDEQFF. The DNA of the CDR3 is TGTGCCAGTAGCGCCGGGACAGGAACTTTCTCGGCGGGAGATGAGCAGTTCTTC.

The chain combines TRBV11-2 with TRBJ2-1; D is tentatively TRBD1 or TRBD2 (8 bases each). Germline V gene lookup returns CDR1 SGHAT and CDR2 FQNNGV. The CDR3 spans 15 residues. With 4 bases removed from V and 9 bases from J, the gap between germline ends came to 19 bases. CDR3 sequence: CASSSDRASGGEQFF. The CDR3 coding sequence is TGTGCCAGCAGCTCGGACAGGGCCAGCGGGGGTGAGCAGTTCTTC.

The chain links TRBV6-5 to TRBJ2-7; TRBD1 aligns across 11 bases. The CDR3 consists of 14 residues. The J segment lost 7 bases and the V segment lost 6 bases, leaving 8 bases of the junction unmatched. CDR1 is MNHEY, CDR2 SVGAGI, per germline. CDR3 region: CASSWGQGGREQYF. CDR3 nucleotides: TGTGCCAGCAGCTGGGGACAGGGGGGGAGAGAGCAGTACTTC.

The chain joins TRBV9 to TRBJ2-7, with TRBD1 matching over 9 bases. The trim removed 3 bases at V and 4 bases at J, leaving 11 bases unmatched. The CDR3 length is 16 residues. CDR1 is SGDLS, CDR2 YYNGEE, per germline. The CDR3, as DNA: TGTGCCAGCAGCGGCGTACCGGGACAGGGTCTATACGAGCAGTACTTC. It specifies CASSGVPGQGLYEQYF.

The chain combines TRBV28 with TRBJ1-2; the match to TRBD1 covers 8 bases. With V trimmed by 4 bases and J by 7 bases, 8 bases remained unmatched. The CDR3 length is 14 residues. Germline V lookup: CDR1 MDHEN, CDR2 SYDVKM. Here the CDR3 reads CASSWTGYSFGYTF. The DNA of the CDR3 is TGTGCCAGCAGTTGGACAGGGTACTCATTTGGCTACACCTTC.

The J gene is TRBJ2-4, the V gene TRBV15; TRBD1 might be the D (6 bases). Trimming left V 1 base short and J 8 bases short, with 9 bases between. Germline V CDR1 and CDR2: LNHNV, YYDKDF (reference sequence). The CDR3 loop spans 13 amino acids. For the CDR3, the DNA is TGTGCCACCAGCAGAGGGCAGGGGCACATTCAGTACTTC. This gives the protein CATSRGQGHIQYF.

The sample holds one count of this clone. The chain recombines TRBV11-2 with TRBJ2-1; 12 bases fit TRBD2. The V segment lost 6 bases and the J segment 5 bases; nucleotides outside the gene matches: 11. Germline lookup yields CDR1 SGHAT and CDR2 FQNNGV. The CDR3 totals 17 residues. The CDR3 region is CASSFRTSGVPNNEQFF. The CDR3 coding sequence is TGTGCCAGCAGTTTTCGGACTAGCGGGGTTCCCAACAATGAGCAGTTCTTC. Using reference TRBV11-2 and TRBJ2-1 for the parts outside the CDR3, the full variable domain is EAGVAQSPRYKIIEKRQSVAFWCNPISGHATLYWYQQILGQGPKLLIQFQNNGVVDDSQLPKDRFSAERLKGVDSTLKIQPAKLEDSAVYLCASSFRTSGVPNNEQFFGPGTRLTVL.

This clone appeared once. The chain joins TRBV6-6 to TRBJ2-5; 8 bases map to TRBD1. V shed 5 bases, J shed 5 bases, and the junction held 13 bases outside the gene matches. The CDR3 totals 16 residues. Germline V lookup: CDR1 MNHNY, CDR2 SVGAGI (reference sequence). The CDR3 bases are TGTGCCAGCAGTGGGACAGGATCCGGCCGCGAGGAGACCCAGTACTTC. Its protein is CASSGTGSGREETQYF.

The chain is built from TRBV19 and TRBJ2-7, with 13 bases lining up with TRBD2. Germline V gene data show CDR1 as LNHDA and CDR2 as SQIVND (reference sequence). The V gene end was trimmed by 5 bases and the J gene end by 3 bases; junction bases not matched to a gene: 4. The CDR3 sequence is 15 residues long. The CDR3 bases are TGTGCCAGTAGTCTCCGACTAGCGGGAGGCTACGAGCAGTACTTC. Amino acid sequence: CASSLRLAGGYEQYF. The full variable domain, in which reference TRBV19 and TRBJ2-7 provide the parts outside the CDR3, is DGGITQSPKYLFRKEGQNVTLSCEQNLNHDAMYWYRQDPGQGLRLIYYSQIVNDFQKGDIAEGYSVSREKKESFPLTVTSAQKNPTAFYLCASSLRLAGGYEQYFGPGTRLTVT.

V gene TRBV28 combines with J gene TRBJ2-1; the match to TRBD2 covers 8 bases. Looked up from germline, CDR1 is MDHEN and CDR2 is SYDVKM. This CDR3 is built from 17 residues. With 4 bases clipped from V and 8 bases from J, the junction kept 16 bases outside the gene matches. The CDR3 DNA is TGTGCCAGCAGTTCGATCCTCGATAGCGGGAACCTACATGAGCAGTTCTTC. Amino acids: CASSSILDSGNLHEQFF. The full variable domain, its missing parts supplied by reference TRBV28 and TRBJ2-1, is DVKVTQSSRYLVKRTGEKVFLECVQDMDHENMFWYRQDPGLGLRLIYFSYDVKMKEKGDIPEGYSVSREKKERFSLILESASTNQTSMYLCASSSILDSGNLHEQFFGPGTRLTVL.